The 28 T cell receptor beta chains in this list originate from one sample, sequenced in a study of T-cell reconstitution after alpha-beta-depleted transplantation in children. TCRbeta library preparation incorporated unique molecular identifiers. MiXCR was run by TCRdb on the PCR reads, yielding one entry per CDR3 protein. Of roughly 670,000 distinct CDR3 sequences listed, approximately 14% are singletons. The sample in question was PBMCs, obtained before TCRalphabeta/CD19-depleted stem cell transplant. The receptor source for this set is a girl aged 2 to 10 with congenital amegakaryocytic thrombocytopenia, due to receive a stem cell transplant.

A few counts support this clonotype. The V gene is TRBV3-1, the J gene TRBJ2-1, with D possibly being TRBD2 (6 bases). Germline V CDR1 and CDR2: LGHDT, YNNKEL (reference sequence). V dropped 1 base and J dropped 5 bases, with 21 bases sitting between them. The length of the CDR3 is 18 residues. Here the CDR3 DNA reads TGTGCCAGCAGCCAAGTAGGTCAAGGACTATATTGGGACAATGAGCAGTTCTTC. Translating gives CASSQVGQGLYWDNEQFF.

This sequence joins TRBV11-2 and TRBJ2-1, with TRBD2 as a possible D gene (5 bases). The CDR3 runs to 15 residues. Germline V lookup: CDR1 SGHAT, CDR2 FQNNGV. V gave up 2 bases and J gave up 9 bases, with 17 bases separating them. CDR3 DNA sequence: TGTGCCAGCAGCTTAATGGCGGTTACTAGGATTGAGCAGTTCTTC. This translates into CASSLMAVTRIEQFF.

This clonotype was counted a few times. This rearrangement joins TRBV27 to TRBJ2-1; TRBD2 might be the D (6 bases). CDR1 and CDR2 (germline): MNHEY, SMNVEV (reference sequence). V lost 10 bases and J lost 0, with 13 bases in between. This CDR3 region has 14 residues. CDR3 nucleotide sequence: TGTGCCACCGGGGGTCAGAACTCCTACAATGAGCAGTTCTTC. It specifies CATGGQNSYNEQFF.

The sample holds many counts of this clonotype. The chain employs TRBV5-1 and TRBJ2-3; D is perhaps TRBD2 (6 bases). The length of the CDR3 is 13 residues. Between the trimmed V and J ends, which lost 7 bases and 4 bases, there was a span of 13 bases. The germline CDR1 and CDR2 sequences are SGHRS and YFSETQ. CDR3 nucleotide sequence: TGCGCCAGCGGCGAGGGAGGCTCAGATACGCAGTATTTT. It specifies CASGEGGSDTQYF.

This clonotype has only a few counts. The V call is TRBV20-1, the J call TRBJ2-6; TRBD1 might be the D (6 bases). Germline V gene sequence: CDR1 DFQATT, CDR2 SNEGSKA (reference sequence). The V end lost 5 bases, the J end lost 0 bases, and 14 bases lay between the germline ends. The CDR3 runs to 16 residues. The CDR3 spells CSAQDSYRSGANVLTF. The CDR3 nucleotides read TGCAGTGCTCAGGACAGTTACCGCTCTGGGGCCAACGTCCTGACTTTC.

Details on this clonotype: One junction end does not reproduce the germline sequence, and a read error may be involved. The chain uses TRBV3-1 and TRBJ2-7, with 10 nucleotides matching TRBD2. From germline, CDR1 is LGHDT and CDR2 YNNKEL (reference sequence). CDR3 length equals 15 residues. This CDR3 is CACSPLSGRTYEQYF. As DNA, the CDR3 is TGTGCCTGCAGCCCCCTTAGCGGGAGGACCTACGAGCAGTACTTC.

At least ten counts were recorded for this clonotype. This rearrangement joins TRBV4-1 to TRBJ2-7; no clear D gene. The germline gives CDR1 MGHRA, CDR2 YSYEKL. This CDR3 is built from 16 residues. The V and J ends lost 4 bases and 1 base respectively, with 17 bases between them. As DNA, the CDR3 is TGCGCCAGCAGCCCGATCTCGGCTATTTCTTCCTACGAGCAGTACTTC. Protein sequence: CASSPISAISSYEQYF.

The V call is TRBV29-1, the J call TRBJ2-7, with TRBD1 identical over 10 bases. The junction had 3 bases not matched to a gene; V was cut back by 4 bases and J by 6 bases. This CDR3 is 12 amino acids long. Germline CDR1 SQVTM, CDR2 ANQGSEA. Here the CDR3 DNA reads TGCAGCGTTGGACAGGGGGCAGGCGAGCAGTACTTC. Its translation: CSVGQGAGEQYF.

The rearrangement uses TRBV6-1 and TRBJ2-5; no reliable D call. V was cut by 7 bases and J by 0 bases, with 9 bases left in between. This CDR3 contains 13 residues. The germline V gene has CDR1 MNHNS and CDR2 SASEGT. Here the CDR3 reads CASMGTDQETQYF. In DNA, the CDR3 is TGTGCCAGCATGGGTACAGACCAAGAGACCCAGTACTTC.

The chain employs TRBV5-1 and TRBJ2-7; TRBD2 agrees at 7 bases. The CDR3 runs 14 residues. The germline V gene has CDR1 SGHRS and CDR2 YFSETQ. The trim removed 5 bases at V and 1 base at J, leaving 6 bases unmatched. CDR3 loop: CASRGGFLSYEQYF. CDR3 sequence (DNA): TGCGCCAGCAGGGGGGGGTTCCTTTCCTACGAGCAGTACTTC.

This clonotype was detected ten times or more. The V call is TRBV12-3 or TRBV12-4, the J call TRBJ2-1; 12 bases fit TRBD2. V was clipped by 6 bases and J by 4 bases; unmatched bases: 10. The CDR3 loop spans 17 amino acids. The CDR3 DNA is TGTGCCAGCAGAACTAGCGGGAGGCCTCCGGCGTACAATGAGCAGTTCTTC. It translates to CASRTSGRPPAYNEQFF.

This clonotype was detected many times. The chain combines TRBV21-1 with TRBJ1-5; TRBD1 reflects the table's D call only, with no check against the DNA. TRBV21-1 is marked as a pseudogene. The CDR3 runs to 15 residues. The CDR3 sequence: CASSPAGARNQPQHF. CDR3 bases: TGTGCCAGCAGCCCTGCAGGGGCCCGCAATCAGCCCCAGCATTTT.

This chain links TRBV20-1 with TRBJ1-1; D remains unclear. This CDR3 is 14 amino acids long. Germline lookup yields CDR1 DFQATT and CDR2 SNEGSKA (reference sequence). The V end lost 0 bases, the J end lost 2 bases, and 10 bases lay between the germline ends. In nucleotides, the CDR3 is TGCAGTGCTAGAGATTCTTGGGATAACACTGAAGCTTTCTTT. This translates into CSARDSWDNTEAFF.

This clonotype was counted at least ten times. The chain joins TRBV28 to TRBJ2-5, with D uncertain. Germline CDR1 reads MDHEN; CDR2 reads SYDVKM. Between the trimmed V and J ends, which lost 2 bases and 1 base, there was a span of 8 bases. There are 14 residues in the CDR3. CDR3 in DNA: TGTGCCAGCAGTTTAATTGGTAGCCAAGAGACCCAGTACTTC. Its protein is CASSLIGSQETQYF.

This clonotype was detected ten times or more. The CDR3 bases are TGTGCCAGCCGGACAGCGTATAGCAATCAGCCCCAGCATTTT. Translating gives CASRTAYSNQPQHF. This chain links TRBV6-1 with TRBJ1-5; tentative D call: TRBD1 (6 bases). Germline V gives CDR1 MNHNS, CDR2 SASEGT. This CDR3 is 14 amino acids long. The germline V and J ends were trimmed by 8 bases and 0 bases, with 11 bases remaining between them.

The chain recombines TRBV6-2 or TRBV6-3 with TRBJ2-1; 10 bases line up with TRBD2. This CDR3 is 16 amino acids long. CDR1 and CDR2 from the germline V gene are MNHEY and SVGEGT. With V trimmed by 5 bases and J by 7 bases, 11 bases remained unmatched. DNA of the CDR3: TGTGCCAGCAGTGCCCAGACTAGCGGGCTAGGGAATGAGCAGTTCTTC. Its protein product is CASSAQTSGLGNEQFF.

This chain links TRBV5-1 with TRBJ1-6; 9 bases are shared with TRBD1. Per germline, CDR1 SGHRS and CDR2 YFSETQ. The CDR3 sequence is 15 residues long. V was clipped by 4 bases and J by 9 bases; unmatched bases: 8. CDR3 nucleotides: TGCGCCAGCAGCCTAACCGGGACAGGGCGTTCACCCCTCCACTTT. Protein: CASSLTGTGRSPLHF.

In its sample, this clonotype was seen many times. Here the CDR3 DNA reads TGTGCCAGCAGTCCTACGCAGTATTTT. Its protein product is CASSPTQYF. The chain employs TRBV7-9 and TRBJ2-3, with unresolved D. V gave up 6 bases and J gave up 8 bases, with 3 bases separating them. CDR3 length: 9 residues. CDR1 SEHNR and CDR2 FQNEAQ come from the germline V gene (reference sequence).

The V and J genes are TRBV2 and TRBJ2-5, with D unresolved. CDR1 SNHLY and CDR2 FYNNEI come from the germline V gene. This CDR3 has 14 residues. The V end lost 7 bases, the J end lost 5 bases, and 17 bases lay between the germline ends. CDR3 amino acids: CASKRTLGGETQYF. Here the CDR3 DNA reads TGTGCCAGCAAAAGAACACTTGGTGGGGAGACCCAGTACTTC.

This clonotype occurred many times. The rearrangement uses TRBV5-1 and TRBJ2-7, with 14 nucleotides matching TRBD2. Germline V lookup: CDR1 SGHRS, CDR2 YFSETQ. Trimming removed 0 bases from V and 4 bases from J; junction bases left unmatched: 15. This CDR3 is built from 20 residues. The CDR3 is CASSLASGLAGAIWGYEQYF. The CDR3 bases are TGCGCCAGCAGCTTGGCTTCGGGACTAGCGGGAGCCATATGGGGGTACGAGCAGTACTTC. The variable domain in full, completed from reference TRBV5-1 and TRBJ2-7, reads KAGVTQTPRYLIKTRGQQVTLSCSPISGHRSVSWYQQTPGQGLQFLFEYFSETQRNKGNFPGRFSGRQFSNSRSEMNVSTLELGDSALYLCASSLASGLAGAIWGYEQYFGPGTRLTVT.

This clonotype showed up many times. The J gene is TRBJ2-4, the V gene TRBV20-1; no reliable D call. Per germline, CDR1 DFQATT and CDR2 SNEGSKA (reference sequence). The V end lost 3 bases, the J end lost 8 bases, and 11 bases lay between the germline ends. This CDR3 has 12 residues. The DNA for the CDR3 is TGCAGTGCTAGGCCGGTTCCGTACATTCAGTACTTC. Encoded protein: CSARPVPYIQYF.

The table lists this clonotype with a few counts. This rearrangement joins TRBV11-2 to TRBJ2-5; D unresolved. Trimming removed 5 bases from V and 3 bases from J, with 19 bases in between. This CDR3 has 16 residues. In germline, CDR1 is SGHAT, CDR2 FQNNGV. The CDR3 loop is CASSPLLGWGKETQYF. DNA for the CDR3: TGTGCCAGCAGCCCCCTTCTGGGTTGGGGTAAAGAGACCCAGTACTTC.

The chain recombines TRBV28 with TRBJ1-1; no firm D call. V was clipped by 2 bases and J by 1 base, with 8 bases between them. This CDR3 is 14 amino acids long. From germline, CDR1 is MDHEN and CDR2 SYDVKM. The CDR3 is CASSLVQPNTEAFF. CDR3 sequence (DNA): TGTGCCAGCAGTTTAGTGCAGCCGAACACTGAAGCTTTCTTT.

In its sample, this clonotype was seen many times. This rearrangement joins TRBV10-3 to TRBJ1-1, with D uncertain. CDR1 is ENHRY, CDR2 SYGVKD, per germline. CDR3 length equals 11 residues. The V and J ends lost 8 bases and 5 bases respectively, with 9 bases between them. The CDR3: CAISGGTEAFF. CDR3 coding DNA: TGTGCCATCTCAGGTGGAACTGAAGCTTTCTTT.

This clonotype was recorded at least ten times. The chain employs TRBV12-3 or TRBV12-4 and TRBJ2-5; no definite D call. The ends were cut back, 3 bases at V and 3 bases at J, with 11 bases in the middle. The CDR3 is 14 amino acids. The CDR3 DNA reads TGTGCCAGCAGTTTCGGCAGGCTGGAAGAGACCCAGTACTTC. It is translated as CASSFGRLEETQYF.

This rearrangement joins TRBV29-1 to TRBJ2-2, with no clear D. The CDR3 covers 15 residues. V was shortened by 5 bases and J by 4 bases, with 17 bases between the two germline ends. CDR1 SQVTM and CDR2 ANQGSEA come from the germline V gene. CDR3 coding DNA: TGCAGCGTTTCCGGCGACACCACCAGCACCGGGGAGCTGTTTTTT. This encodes CSVSGDTTSTGELFF.

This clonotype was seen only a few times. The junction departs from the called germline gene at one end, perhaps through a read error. The CDR3 reads CSARDYSTSGSGETQYF. The CDR3 DNA reads TGCAGTGCCAGAGATTACTCGACTAGCGGGAGTGGTGAGACCCAGTACTTC. The rearrangement links TRBV20-1 to TRBJ2-5, with TRBD2 matching over 12 bases. Germline loops: CDR1 DFQATT, CDR2 SNEGSKA (reference sequence). The CDR3 has 17 amino acids.

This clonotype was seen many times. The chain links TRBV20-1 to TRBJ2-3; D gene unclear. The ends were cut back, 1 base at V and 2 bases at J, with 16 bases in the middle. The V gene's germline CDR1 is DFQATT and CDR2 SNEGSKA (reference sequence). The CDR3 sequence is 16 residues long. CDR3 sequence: CSARGLAELLTDTQYF. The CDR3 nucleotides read TGCAGTGCTAGAGGTTTAGCTGAACTGCTCACAGATACGCAGTATTTT.